Shown below are 18 T cell receptor beta chains from a single sample sequenced in a study of T-cell memory formation after mild COVID-19. One entry per CDR3 protein, called by TCRdb with MiXCR from the 5' RACE reads. The sample carries about 470,000 distinct CDR3 sequences, 25% recorded once. The sequencing input was PBMCs or a T cell subset sorted from them (not recorded which). The receptor set was obtained from an adult woman who had mild COVID-19 (a few samples of this study predate the infection). Cell type and time point are not known.

V usage is TRBV30 and J usage is TRBJ2-7; 10 bases align to TRBD1. The ends lost 8 bases at V and 4 bases at J; junction bases unmatched: 2. Germline V gives CDR1 GTSNPN, CDR2 SVGIG (reference sequence). This CDR3 is built from 11 residues. The CDR3, as DNA: TGTGCCGAGGACAGGGGGTACGAGCAGTACTTC. Protein: CAEDRGYEQYF.

J is TRBJ1-4 and V is TRBV2; D possibly corresponds to TRBD1 (6 bases). Trimming stripped 6 bases from V and 3 bases from J, with 11 bases between. The germline CDR1 and CDR2 sequences are SNHLY and FYNNEI. The CDR3 has 14 amino acids. CDR3 residues: CASSSGVSNEKLFF. Written as DNA, the CDR3 is TGTGCCAGCAGCTCAGGGGTTTCTAATGAAAAACTGTTTTTT.

This clonotype has only a few counts. The chain joins TRBV6-5 to TRBJ2-1; D gene unclear. The CDR3 has 12 residues. V gave up 5 bases and J gave up 12 bases, with 14 bases separating them. Germline loops: CDR1 MNHEY, CDR2 SVGAGI. CDR3 sequence: CASSQGWAGQFF. CDR3 bases: TGTGCCAGCAGTCAAGGGTGGGCAGGGCAGTTCTTC.

CDR3: CASSQSGGAQPQHF. CDR3 nucleotide sequence: TGTGCCAGCAGCCAATCAGGGGGCGCGCAGCCCCAGCATTTT. J is TRBJ1-5 and V is TRBV12-3 or TRBV12-4; TRBD1 aligns across 8 bases. After removal of 6 bases from V and 7 bases from J, the junction contained 8 bases not matched to a gene. The CDR3 is made up of 14 amino acids.

This clonotype has just a few counts. The chain recombines TRBV7-2 with TRBJ2-3, with TRBD2 matching 9 bases. Germline CDR1 and CDR2: SGHTA and FQGNSA. The junction had 3 bases not matched to a gene; V was cut back by 4 bases and J by 1 base. The CDR3 is 15 residues long. CDR3: CASSSVAGGTDTQYF. The CDR3, as DNA: TGTGCCAGCAGCTCCGTAGCGGGGGGCACAGATACGCAGTATTTT.

Worth noting for this clonotype: One end of the junction fails to match germline, which may point to a read error. This sequence joins TRBV20-1 and TRBJ2-5; 9 bases agree with TRBD2. Germline V lookup: CDR1 DFQATT, CDR2 SNEGSKA (reference sequence). CDR3 length equals 13 residues. CDR3 DNA: TGCAGTGCTAGAAAGGCTAGCGGGGAAGGTTCTGACTTC. Protein sequence: CSARKASGEGSDF.

Ten or more counts support this clonotype. V and J are TRBV7-3 and TRBJ1-6, with TRBD1 identical over 7 bases. Per germline, CDR1 SGHTA and CDR2 FQGTGA. This CDR3 comprises 13 residues. V gave up 4 bases and J gave up 13 bases; unmatched junction bases: 7. CDR3 sequence reads: CASSSRQGRPLHF. The CDR3 DNA reads as TGTGCCAGCAGCTCACGACAGGGTCGTCCCCTCCACTTT.

There are a few counts of this clonotype. V usage is TRBV30 and J usage is TRBJ2-4; D is possibly TRBD1 (5 bases). V lost 2 bases to trimming and J lost 2 bases, with 10 bases between them. This CDR3 is built from 14 residues. Germline V gene data show CDR1 as GTSNPN and CDR2 as SVGIG (reference sequence). CDR3: CAWSTWTTKNIQYF. CDR3 DNA sequence: TGTGCCTGGAGTACATGGACAACCAAAAACATTCAGTACTTC.

The V and J genes are TRBV7-2 and TRBJ1-1, with D uncertain. The V and J ends lost 1 base and 2 bases respectively, with 11 bases between them. CDR3 length: 15 amino acids. Germline-derived CDR1 and CDR2 are SGHTA and FQGNSA. For the CDR3, the DNA is TGTGCCAGCAGCTTAGGGGTGCCTTTCAACACTGAAGCTTTCTTT. Encoded protein: CASSLGVPFNTEAFF. Supplemented by reference TRBV7-2 and TRBJ1-1, the full variable domain reads GAGVSQSPSNKVTEKGKDVELRCDPISGHTALYWYRQSLGQGLEFLIYFQGNSAPDKSGLPSDRFSAERTGGSVSTLTIQRTQQEDSAVYLCASSLGVPFNTEAFFGQGTRLTVV.

The CDR3 loop is CASSRLARTDTQYF. The CDR3, as DNA: TGTGCCAGCAGTAGACTAGCGCGCACAGATACGCAGTATTTT. This sequence joins TRBV2 and TRBJ2-3, with 8 positions matching TRBD2. The CDR3 spans 14 residues. The germline V gene encodes CDR1 SNHLY and CDR2 FYNNEI. Trimming at V came to 5 bases and at J to 1 base, leaving 2 bases not matched to a gene. The full variable domain, rest sourced from reference TRBV2 and TRBJ2-3, is EPEVTQTPSHQVTQMGQEVILRCVPISNHLYFYWYRQILGQKVEFLVSFYNNEISEKSEIFDDQFSVERPDGSNFTLKIRSTKLEDSAMYFCASSRLARTDTQYFGPGTRLTVL.

The J gene is TRBJ2-3, the V gene TRBV9, with a tentative D call TRBD2 (5 bases). The CDR3 covers 13 residues. The V gene lost 4 bases and the J gene lost 6 bases, with 12 bases spanning the gap. CDR1 SGDLS and CDR2 YYNGEE come from the germline V gene. The CDR3 sequence: CASSLMGADTQYF. DNA of the CDR3: TGTGCCAGCAGCTTAATGGGAGCGGATACGCAGTATTTT.

This chain joins TRBV12-3 or TRBV12-4 and TRBJ1-1; 10 positions agree with TRBD1. The CDR3 spans 14 residues. With 7 bases clipped from V and 4 bases from J, the junction kept 6 bases outside the gene matches. The CDR3 reads CASTLGQGGTEAFF. CDR3 coding DNA: TGTGCCAGCACCCTAGGACAGGGGGGCACTGAAGCTTTCTTT.

This clonotype appeared a few times. The gene calls are TRBV11-3 and TRBJ2-7; 11 nucleotides line up with TRBD1. J gave up 5 bases and V 5 bases, and 2 bases lay outside the gene matches. Per germline, CDR1 SGHNT and CDR2 YENEEA. There are 13 residues in the CDR3. CDR3 loop: CASSQGQGDEQYF. The DNA for the CDR3 is TGTGCCAGCAGCCAGGGACAGGGGGACGAGCAGTACTTC.

V and J are TRBV7-2 and TRBJ2-5; 10 nucleotides agree with TRBD2. Germline V gene data show CDR1 as SGHTA and CDR2 as FQGNSA. The CDR3 loop spans 16 amino acids. V lost 4 bases and J lost 4; bases outside the gene matches: 9. The CDR3 region is CASSSLLAGFVETQYF. CDR3 DNA sequence: TGTGCCAGCAGCTCACTACTAGCGGGATTTGTAGAGACCCAGTACTTC.

The CDR3 DNA is TGTGCCAGCAGTTTGATAGGCACCGGGGGAGAGACCCAGTACTTC. Protein: CASSLIGTGGETQYF. This chain connects TRBV28 to TRBJ2-5; D is perhaps TRBD2 (6 bases). The germline V gene has CDR1 MDHEN and CDR2 SYDVKM. Trimming left V 3 bases short and J 4 bases short, with 15 bases between. The CDR3 has 15 amino acids.

A remark on this clonotype: One base away lies a much larger clone, so this may be a sequencing read error. The rearrangement uses TRBV7-7 and TRBJ2-1, with 7 positions matching TRBD2. V was pared by 5 bases and J by 13 bases, with 11 bases of the junction left unmatched. Germline CDR1 and CDR2: SSHAT and FNYEAQ (reference sequence). This CDR3 region has 13 residues. CDR3 residues: CASSPAVGGRQFF. The CDR3 DNA reads as TGTGCCAGCAGCCCGGCTGTGGGGGGGAGACAGTTCTTC.

The V gene is TRBV13, the J gene TRBJ2-3; the D is unclear. Germline V lookup: CDR1 PRHDT, CDR2 FYEKMQ (reference sequence). The CDR3 has 14 amino acids. The ends were cut back, 0 bases at V and 3 bases at J, with 7 bases in the middle. CDR3 amino acids: CASSLGHRTDTQYF. CDR3 DNA: TGTGCCAGCAGCTTAGGTCATCGGACAGATACGCAGTATTTT. The entire variable domain, with the rest obtained from reference TRBV13 and TRBJ2-3, is as follows: AAGVIQSPRHLIKEKRETATLKCYPIPRHDTVYWYQQGPGQDPQFLISFYEKMQSDKGSIPDRFSAQQFSDYHSELNMSSLELGDSALYFCASSLGHRTDTQYFGPGTRLTVL.

This clonotype was seen at least ten times. The chain is built from TRBV9 and TRBJ2-7; tentative D call: TRBD1 (6 bases). Germline V lookup: CDR1 SGDLS, CDR2 YYNGEE. The germline V and J ends were trimmed by 0 bases and 3 bases, with 13 bases remaining between them. This CDR3 spans 15 amino acids. The CDR3, as DNA: TGTGCCAGCAGCGTAGTGCCAGGGGACCTCTACGAGCAGTACTTC. Protein: CASSVVPGDLYEQYF.